The 19 T cell receptor beta chains below were found in one sample sequenced in a study of beta chain features in type 1 diabetes. Expressed TCRB transcripts got sequenced, as all isolated RNA was reverse transcribed. Assay used: immunoSEQ multiplex PCR; TCRdb lists only in-frame clones, some missing. The sample has 95,000 to 150,000 clones, about a sixth seen once; the top ten hold 2.3%. Study-level results: Type 1 diabetes patients had moderately but significantly shorter TCRB CDR3s in all four CD4+ subsets.

The antigens these receptors bind are not known. Sequenced material: central memory CD4+ T cells from blood. These receptors all stem from a man between 25 and 39 years old with type 1 diabetes.

The J gene is TRBJ2-3, the V gene TRBV19, with D hard to call. The V gene lost 5 bases and the J gene lost 0 bases, with 6 bases spanning the gap. The CDR3 runs to 13 residues. The germline V gene has CDR1 LNHDA and CDR2 SQIVND (reference sequence). The CDR3 loop reads CASSAYSTDTQYF. CDR3 nucleotides: TGTGCCAGTAGTGCCTATAGCACAGATACGCAGTATTTT.

This clone was seen more than once but under ten times. The chain has TRBV27 and TRBJ1-5; the match to TRBD1 covers 12 bases. J was trimmed by 4 bases and V by 5 bases; bases with no gene match: 9. The CDR3 length is 17 residues. CDR1 MNHEY and CDR2 SMNVEV come from the germline V gene (reference sequence). The CDR3 nucleotides are TGTGCCAGCAGTCCCGGGACAGGGGGCGCGAGGAATCAGCCCCAGCATTTT. It translates to CASSPGTGGARNQPQHF.

The V and J genes are TRBV7-8 and TRBJ2-7; D uncertain. The CDR3 consists of 11 residues. Per germline, CDR1 SGHVS and CDR2 FQNEAQ. Trimming pared 1 base from V and 9 bases from J, leaving 7 bases between. The CDR3 sequence: CASSLVEVQYF. CDR3 DNA sequence: TGTGCCAGCAGCTTAGTCGAGGTGCAGTACTTC.

This chain uses TRBV7-2 with TRBJ2-5, with a possible D match to TRBD1 (7 bases). Deletions cut 6 bases from V and 1 base from J, with 15 bases between. This CDR3 region has 15 residues. Looked up from germline, CDR1 is SGHTA and CDR2 is FQGNSA. The CDR3 loop reads CASRPPQGGQETQYF. The CDR3 coding sequence is TGTGCCAGCAGGCCGCCGCAGGGGGGCCAAGAGACCCAGTACTTC.

This chain uses TRBV4-3 with TRBJ1-2, with a possible D match to TRBD1 (5 bases). There are 16 residues in the CDR3. Per the germline V gene, CDR1 is LGHNA and CDR2 is YSLEER. V shed 1 base and J shed 4 bases, with 16 bases lying between them. CDR3 coding DNA: TGCGCCAGCAGCCAAGCGAGGGACGGGACTACCTATGGCTACACCTTC. Encoded protein: CASSQARDGTTYGYTF.

This chain connects TRBV5-1 to TRBJ1-2; D is perhaps TRBD1 (6 bases). The CDR3 contains 13 residues. From germline, CDR1 is SGHRS and CDR2 YFSETQ. The ends were cut back, 4 bases at V and 1 base at J, with 8 bases in the middle. DNA of the CDR3: TGCGCCAGCAGCGGACAGCATAACTATGGCTACACCTTC. Translated, it gives CASSGQHNYGYTF.

This clone turned up a few times. This chain connects TRBV6-1 to TRBJ2-5; 9 nucleotides line up with TRBD1. This CDR3 is 15 amino acids long. CDR1 and CDR2 (germline): MNHNS, SASEGT. The V segment lost 3 bases and the J segment 2 bases; nucleotides outside the gene matches: 4. The CDR3 DNA is TGTGCCAGCAGTGACGGGACAGGGTGGCAAGAGACCCAGTACTTC. Translation gives CASSDGTGWQETQYF.

The chain carries TRBV2 and TRBJ2-7; 7 positions agree with TRBD1. The CDR3 extends over 12 amino acids. Germline V gene sequence: CDR1 SNHLY, CDR2 FYNNEI. Trimming at V came to 7 bases and at J to 4 bases, leaving 4 bases not matched to a gene. In DNA form, the CDR3 reads TGTGCCAGCAAAGGACAGGTTTACGAGCAGTACTTC. This gives the protein CASKGQVYEQYF.

The rearrangement links TRBV28 to TRBJ2-1; tentatively, D is TRBD1 (5 bases). The germline gives CDR1 MDHEN, CDR2 SYDVKM. The CDR3 consists of 15 residues. The V gene lost 5 bases and the J gene lost 6 bases, with 17 bases spanning the gap. CDR3 loop: CASSAPGKRGNEQFF. CDR3 in DNA: TGTGCCAGCAGTGCCCCGGGCAAAAGGGGCAATGAGCAGTTCTTC.

This clone was seen more than once but under ten times. This sequence joins TRBV5-1 and TRBJ2-5, with 9 bases lining up with TRBD1. The CDR3 length is 15 residues. Germline V gene sequence: CDR1 SGHRS, CDR2 YFSETQ. Trimming removed 3 bases from V and 4 bases from J; junction bases left unmatched: 7. The CDR3 bases are TGCGCCAGCAGCTCGCTACAGGGGGCTGTAGAGACCCAGTACTTC. Its protein is CASSSLQGAVETQYF. Drawing the rest from reference TRBV5-1 and TRBJ2-5, the complete variable domain is KAGVTQTPRYLIKTRGQQVTLSCSPISGHRSVSWYQQTPGQGLQFLFEYFSETQRNKGNFPGRFSGRQFSNSRSEMNVSTLELGDSALYLCASSSLQGAVETQYFGPGTRLLVL.

The chain combines TRBV30 with TRBJ1-5; D possibly corresponds to TRBD1 (5 bases). This CDR3 comprises 13 residues. The V and J ends lost 5 bases and 1 base respectively, with 9 bases between them. Looked up from germline, CDR1 is GTSNPN and CDR2 is SVGIG (reference sequence). The CDR3 coding sequence is TGTGCCTGGGGGGCACAAAGCAATCAGCCCCAGCATTTT. Protein product: CAWGAQSNQPQHF.

The chain uses TRBV27 and TRBJ1-4, with 9 bases fitting TRBD1. This CDR3 spans 14 amino acids. Germline CDR1 is MNHEY and CDR2 is SMNVEV (reference sequence). V lost 6 bases and J lost 4; bases outside the gene matches: 3. The CDR3 DNA reads as TGTGCCAGCAGGAGGGACAGGGATAATGAAAAACTGTTTTTT. Protein sequence: CASRRDRDNEKLFF. The full variable domain, with the rest looked up from reference TRBV27 and TRBJ1-4, is EAQVTQNPRYLITVTGKKLTVTCSQNMNHEYMSWYRQDPGLGLRQIYYSMNVEVTDKGDVPEGYKVSRKEKRNFPLILESPSPNQTSLYFCASRRDRDNEKLFFGSGTQLSVL.

The rearrangement uses TRBV5-1 and TRBJ2-2; D might be TRBD2 (5 bases). Germline V gene data show CDR1 as SGHRS and CDR2 as YFSETQ. V lost 6 bases and J 6 bases, leaving 12 bases between the germline ends. This CDR3 comprises 13 residues. The CDR3 region has the DNA TGCGCCAGCACCCTAACTAGTCCCGGGGAGCTGTTTTTT. The encoded protein is CASTLTSPGELFF.

This clone was counted once. The rearrangement uses TRBV29-1 and TRBJ1-4; 8 nucleotides match TRBD1. Germline V gives CDR1 SQVTM, CDR2 ANQGSEA. CDR3 length: 12 residues. V shed 4 bases, J shed 12 bases, and the junction held 7 bases outside the gene matches. The CDR3 nucleotides read TGCAGCGTTGGTTGGGCAGGGGGCCAACTGTTTTTT. Encoded protein: CSVGWAGGQLFF.

This clone was found a few times. This chain joins TRBV30 and TRBJ2-5; perhaps TRBD1 as D (6 bases). This CDR3 region has 12 residues. Germline V CDR1 and CDR2: GTSNPN, SVGIG (reference sequence). V lost 2 bases to trimming and J lost 5 bases, with 9 bases between them. CDR3: CAWSSDRETQYF. CDR3 sequence (DNA): TGTGCCTGGAGTTCAGACAGGGAGACCCAGTACTTC.

This clone appeared a few times. The sample carries other DNA sequences with the same CDR3. The chain employs TRBV29-1 and TRBJ1-1; D not certain. In germline, CDR1 is SQVTM, CDR2 ANQGSEA. The V and J ends lost 4 bases and 1 base respectively, with 7 bases between them. The CDR3 is made up of 12 amino acids. The CDR3 coding sequence is TGCAGCGTTGTTCCACCGAACACTGAAGCTTTCTTT. Protein sequence: CSVVPPNTEAFF.

On this clone: Other DNA sequences from this sample encode an identical CDR3 as well. The rearrangement joins TRBV19 to TRBJ1-2, with unresolved D. Per the germline V gene, CDR1 is LNHDA and CDR2 is SQIVND (reference sequence). The V and J ends lost 5 bases and 4 bases respectively, with 5 bases between them. This CDR3 has 11 amino acids. The CDR3 DNA reads TGTGCCAGTAGTGAGGGCTATGGCTACACCTTC. Amino acid sequence: CASSEGYGYTF.

The gene calls are TRBV29-1 and TRBJ2-1, with D hard to call. V lost 1 base and J 0 bases, leaving 13 bases between the germline ends. Per the germline V gene, CDR1 is SQVTM and CDR2 is ANQGSEA. The CDR3 spans 16 residues. The CDR3 region has the DNA TGCAGCGTTGAAGGTGTATTACCAAGCTCCTACAATGAGCAGTTCTTC. It encodes CSVEGVLPSSYNEQFF.

The DNA of the CDR3 is TGCGCCAGCAGCCAATCTGGGGGTGAGCAGTTCTTC. It yields the protein CASSQSGGEQFF. The V and J genes are TRBV4-3 and TRBJ2-1; the D call may be TRBD1 or TRBD2 (5 bases each). The CDR3 has 12 residues. Trimming removed 2 bases from V and 9 bases from J, with 8 bases in between. Germline-derived CDR1 and CDR2 are LGHNA and YSLEER.